This T cell receptor beta chain was captured in a study of blood T cell repertoires in COVID-19. For the study at large: Samples came from the United States, Italy and Spain, spanning acute and convalescent COVID-19. The analysed material was cDNA or gDNA that came from T cells, B-cell-depleted T cells, or PBMCs.

V gave up 7 bases and J gave up 5 bases, with 6 bases separating them. This CDR3 comprises 11 residues. How the authors handled the data: Reference gene primer amplification gave nucleated cell count estimates. Some clones are missing from TCRdb's copy, which holds only in-frame ones; the method was immunoSEQ multiplex PCR. That table supplies the V and J calls and clone size; D and trimming were determined from the DNA. The top ten clones hold over 3.5% of a sample with approximately 170,000 clones, roughly 89% of them seen once. The chain joins TRBV12-3 or TRBV12-4 to TRBJ2-1; D remains unclear. The TCR sequence derives from a man aged 18 to 35 with active or convalescent COVID-19. Sequencing was done on a sample of peripheral blood. The CDR3 DNA is TGTGCCAGCAACATTCACAATGAGCAGTTCTTC. Translating gives CASNIHNEQFF.